The 14 T cell receptor beta chains below all came from one sample that was sequenced in a study of metastatic and nonmetastatic thyroid tumors. Among the patients, none had received any treatment before thyroid surgery. With MiXCR, TCRdb reprocessed the PCR reads. Here the sample spans more than 20,000 clones, around 9.9% being singletons. The sample consisted of blood. The receptors here all came from a female donor with papillary thyroid cancer or a benign thyroid nodule (not recorded which). Some clones in this sample may be carry-over from other donors' samples.

By share of the sample, this clone is medium-sized. This chain uses TRBV6-1 with TRBJ2-7; tentatively, D is TRBD1 or TRBD2 (7 bases each). The V gene lost 5 bases and the J gene lost 3 bases, with 17 bases spanning the gap. This CDR3 has 15 residues. Germline lookup yields CDR1 MNHNS and CDR2 SASEGT. For the CDR3, the DNA is TGTGCCAGCAGTCCGACAGGGAGGGTGCGCTACGAGCAGTACTTC. Its translation is CASSPTGRVRYEQYF.

The table lists this clone with many counts. The chain has TRBV15 and TRBJ1-2; TRBD1 matches at 8 bases. The V segment lost 3 bases and the J segment 2 bases; nucleotides outside the gene matches: 2. Per the germline V gene, CDR1 is LNHNV and CDR2 is YYDKDF (reference sequence). CDR3 length equals 14 residues. The CDR3 loop is CATSRGQVNYGYTF. The CDR3 DNA follows: TGTGCCACCAGCAGGGGACAGGTCAACTATGGCTACACCTTC.

This clone has a count of ten or more. V usage is TRBV5-1 and J usage is TRBJ2-3; D not resolved. The CDR3 contains 12 residues. The ends were cut back, 3 bases at V and 0 bases at J, with 2 bases in the middle. The V gene's germline CDR1 is SGHRS and CDR2 YFSETQ. In nucleotides, the CDR3 is TGCGCCAGCAGCTCAAGCACAGATACGCAGTATTTT. Amino acids: CASSSSTDTQYF.

Comments on this clone: Being one base from a much bigger clone, this may be a read error. This CDR3 is also generated by other DNA sequences in the sample. The chain combines TRBV30 with TRBJ2-7, with D maybe TRBD2 (5 bases). With 1 base removed from V and 3 bases from J, the gap between germline ends came to 13 bases. The germline gives CDR1 GTSNPN, CDR2 SVGIG (reference sequence). The CDR3 runs 14 residues. For the CDR3, the DNA is TGTGCCTGGAGTGCCAGCGGACTGAACTACGAGCAGTACTTC. Amino acids: CAWSASGLNYEQYF.

This clone appeared many times. V gene TRBV15 combines with J gene TRBJ2-1; 14 nucleotides align to TRBD2. CDR3 length: 17 residues. Germline CDR1 LNHNV, CDR2 YYDKDF (reference sequence). Trimming removed 1 base from V and 9 bases from J; junction bases left unmatched: 8. CDR3 nucleotides: TGTGCCACCAGCAGAGCTTGGGAGACTAGCGGGAGGGGTGAGCAGTTCTTC. This codes for CATSRAWETSGRGEQFF.

This clone was counted ten times or more. The chain recombines TRBV12-3 or TRBV12-4 with TRBJ1-1, with D maybe TRBD1 (6 bases). The V end lost 6 bases, the J end lost 2 bases, and 13 bases lay between the germline ends. The CDR3 has 14 residues. CDR3 bases: TGTGCCAGCAGCACACAGGGACAAAACACTGAAGCTTTCTTT. This codes for CASSTQGQNTEAFF.

The V call is TRBV27, the J call TRBJ2-1; 13 nucleotides agree with TRBD2. This CDR3 is built from 18 residues. V lost 8 bases to trimming and J lost 2 bases; unmatched junction nucleotides: 12. Germline-derived CDR1 and CDR2 are MNHEY and SMNVEV (reference sequence). The CDR3 spells CASLPGLAGLDPYNEQFF. The DNA of the CDR3 is TGTGCCAGCCTTCCGGGACTAGCGGGACTAGACCCCTACAATGAGCAGTTCTTC.

This clone was picked up many times. The chain is built from TRBV6-4 and TRBJ2-3; tentative D call: TRBD1 (5 bases). Looked up from germline, CDR1 is MRHNA and CDR2 is SNTAGT. The CDR3 has 12 residues. Deletions cut 6 bases from V and 3 bases from J, with 7 bases between. The CDR3 sequence is CASRGETDTQYF. Written as DNA, the CDR3 is TGTGCCAGCAGAGGGGAAACAGATACGCAGTATTTT.

This clone was counted many times. This chain joins TRBV27 and TRBJ1-3; perhaps TRBD1 as D (6 bases). The CDR3 loop spans 15 amino acids. Germline V gene sequence: CDR1 MNHEY, CDR2 SMNVEV (reference sequence). V lost 3 bases to trimming and J lost 4 bases, with 13 bases between them. The CDR3 loop is CASSFQGMYGNTIYF. CDR3 nucleotide sequence: TGTGCCAGCAGTTTTCAGGGGATGTACGGAAACACCATATATTTT.

This clone has at least ten counts. This chain links TRBV13 with TRBJ1-1; 8 bases are a match to TRBD1. The V segment lost 3 bases and the J segment 1 base; nucleotides outside the gene matches: 1. The CDR3 is 14 amino acids. From germline, CDR1 is PRHDT and CDR2 FYEKMQ (reference sequence). This chain's CDR3 is CASSLGQANTEAFF. For the CDR3, the DNA is TGTGCCAGCAGCTTGGGACAGGCGAACACTGAAGCTTTCTTT.

The table lists this clone with a few counts. The CDR3 spells CASERRWGQPQHF. DNA for the CDR3: TGTGCCAGCGAACGGCGGTGGGGTCAGCCCCAGCATTTT. The chain couples TRBV28 to TRBJ1-5; no firm D call. The CDR3 contains 13 residues. The germline gives CDR1 MDHEN, CDR2 SYDVKM. V was cut by 8 bases and J by 6 bases, with 14 bases left in between. Drawing the rest from reference TRBV28 and TRBJ1-5, the complete variable domain is DVKVTQSSRYLVKRTGEKVFLECVQDMDHENMFWYRQDPGLGLRLIYFSYDVKMKEKGDIPEGYSVSREKKERFSLILESASTNQTSMYLCASERRWGQPQHFGDGTRLSIL.

Relative to its sample, this clone is large. The V call is TRBV4-3, the J call TRBJ2-2; D may be TRBD1 (6 bases). V shed 5 bases and J shed 1 base, with 8 bases lying between them. This CDR3 is 14 amino acids long. Germline V CDR1 and CDR2: LGHNA, YSLEER. The CDR3 DNA sequence: TGCGCCAGCAGCGAGGACAGGAACACCGGGGAGCTGTTTTTT. It encodes CASSEDRNTGELFF.

This clone was detected only a few times. The chain is built from TRBV6-1 and TRBJ1-2; D is possibly TRBD1 (5 bases). This CDR3 region has 14 residues. Between the trimmed V and J ends, which lost 3 bases and 4 bases, there was a span of 12 bases. The germline CDR1 and CDR2 sequences are MNHNS and SASEGT. CDR3 in amino acids: CASSDGGEGYGYTF. CDR3 nucleotides: TGTGCCAGCAGTGACGGGGGAGAGGGCTATGGCTACACCTTC.

This clone was seen ten or more times. The V call is TRBV7-9, the J call TRBJ1-3; tentatively, D is TRBD1 (6 bases). Germline V gene data show CDR1 as SEHNR and CDR2 as FQNEAQ (reference sequence). The ends were cut back, 2 bases at V and 3 bases at J, with 14 bases in the middle. The CDR3 sequence is 16 residues long. CDR3 amino acids: CASSLYTGSGGNTIYF. In DNA, the CDR3 is TGTGCCAGCAGCTTATACACAGGGAGTGGTGGAAACACCATATATTTT.